The T cell receptor beta chain described here comes from a study of regulatory T cells in long-lasting Graves disease. This clonotype was seen ten or more times. As for time point: persistent/refractory GD, antithyroid drugs over 5 years with positive TRAb. After RNA was extracted from PBMCs, the TCR library was made from it. Building of the TCR beta libraries involved iRepertoire HTBI primers and Arm-PCR of CDR3 regions. Source study methods: Around 59 TRBV and about 14 TRBJ segments were identified across samples. TCRdb reprocessed the multiplex PCR reads via MiXCR and lists one record per CDR3 protein. The V and J calls here are based on TCRdb, not the publication. The sample lists under 500,000 distinct CDR3 sequences; around 21% were seen once. Trimming left V 8 bases short and J 0 bases short, with 7 bases between. Germline V gene data show CDR1 as SNHLY and CDR2 as FYNNEI. The CDR3 contains 12 residues.

V usage is TRBV2 and J usage is TRBJ1-1; D gene ambiguous. The sequence was collected from a female donor with Graves disease. Sequencing used peripheral blood mononuclear cells (PBMCs), obtained when the disease was refractory, from a patient treated with antithyroid drugs. The CDR3 coding sequence is TGTGCCAGCGAGGGCCTGAACACTGAAGCTTTCTTT. Its translation: CASEGLNTEAFF.